The 9 T cell receptor beta chains listed next were all sequenced from one sample in a study of siplizumab effects on memory and regulatory T cells. The data were produced by immunoSEQ multiplex PCR, yet TCRdb's version contains in-frame clones alone and is incomplete. The sample gives more than 75,000 clones, around 97% of which show up once; around 0.03% is in the top ten. Sequencing was performed on naive CD4+ T cells sorted from blood. These receptors were obtained from a human donor in good health.

The chain recombines TRBV7-3 with TRBJ2-5; D not certain. V dropped 3 bases and J dropped 2 bases, with 13 bases sitting between them. In germline, CDR1 is SGHTA, CDR2 FQGTGA. This CDR3 contains 15 residues. The CDR3 bases are TGTGCCAGCAGCTTTCAACCCGGACCTCAAGAGACCCAGTACTTC. This encodes CASSFQPGPQETQYF. Together with reference TRBV7-3 and TRBJ2-5, the CDR3 gives the full variable domain: GAGVSQTPSNKVTEKGKYVELRCDPISGHTALYWYRQSLGQGPEFLIYFQGTGAADDSGLPNDRFFAVRPEGSVSTLKIQRTERGDSAVYLCASSFQPGPQETQYFGPGTRLLVL.

This chain links TRBV11-1 with TRBJ1-2, with D tentatively TRBD1 (6 bases). This CDR3 is 15 amino acids long. CDR1 and CDR2 from the germline V gene are SGHAT and FQDESV (reference sequence). With 4 bases removed from V and 7 bases from J, the gap between germline ends came to 19 bases. The CDR3 DNA reads TGTGCCAGCAGCTCCCGGACAGTGCTTGGGGGTGGCTACACCTTC. As protein: CASSSRTVLGGGYTF.

The V gene is TRBV4-1, the J gene TRBJ1-4, with D possibly matching TRBD1 (6 bases). CDR1 is MGHRA and CDR2 is YSYEKL in the germline V gene. V was cut by 0 bases and J by 3 bases, with 11 bases left in between. The CDR3 loop spans 16 amino acids. The CDR3 DNA reads as TGCGCCAGCAGCCAAGACAGGGGAAGGGCTAATGAAAAACTGTTTTTT. Its translation is CASSQDRGRANEKLFF.

The chain is built from TRBV9 and TRBJ1-2, with D possibly being TRBD1 (5 bases). Trimming cost V 1 base and J 8 bases, with 12 bases left between them. CDR1 and CDR2 (germline): SGDLS, YYNGEE. This CDR3 contains 13 residues. Here the CDR3 reads CASSVNSWGGYTF. The CDR3 DNA follows: TGTGCCAGCAGCGTAAATTCTTGGGGCGGCTACACCTTC. The full variable domain, completed using reference TRBV9 and TRBJ1-2, is DSGVTQTPKHLITATGQRVTLRCSPRSGDLSVYWYQQSLDQGLQFLIQYYNGEERAKGNILERFSAQQFPDLHSELNLSSLELGDSALYFCASSVNSWGGYTFGSGTRLTVV.

This clone is a singleton in its sample. This rearrangement joins TRBV4-2 to TRBJ1-2; 7 nucleotides match TRBD1. Germline assignment: CDR1 LGHNA and CDR2 YNFKEQ. V was clipped by 2 bases and J by 4 bases; unmatched bases: 7. The CDR3 loop spans 15 amino acids. The CDR3 DNA reads TGTGCCAGCAGCCAACGCGACAGGGAGTTCTATGGCTACACCTTC. Encoded protein: CASSQRDREFYGYTF.

V and J are TRBV27 and TRBJ2-7, with TRBD2 matching 9 bases. V lost 3 bases, J lost 4 bases, and 7 bases stayed unmatched. This CDR3 has 15 amino acids. Germline values: CDR1 MNHEY, CDR2 SMNVEV (reference sequence). For the CDR3, the DNA is TGTGCCAGCAGTTTGGGGCGGGGGGGAGGTTACGAGCAGTACTTC. Amino acids: CASSLGRGGGYEQYF.

Of note for this clone: Other DNA sequences of this sample code for an identical CDR3. J is TRBJ1-1 and V is TRBV18, with unresolved D. CDR3 length equals 13 residues. In germline, CDR1 is KGHSH, CDR2 LQKENI. The V gene lost 2 bases and the J gene lost 0 bases, with 4 bases spanning the gap. The CDR3 DNA follows: TGTGCCAGCTCACCAGGGCTGAACACTGAAGCTTTCTTT. Protein sequence: CASSPGLNTEAFF.

The chain carries TRBV30 and TRBJ1-4, with no clear D. V lost 1 base and J 7 bases, leaving 10 bases between the germline ends. The CDR3 runs to 13 residues. Germline V gives CDR1 GTSNPN, CDR2 SVGIG (reference sequence). The CDR3 DNA reads TGTGCCTGGAGTGCCGACCTCCTTGAAAAACTGTTTTTT. Translated: CAWSADLLEKLFF.

The chain combines TRBV9 with TRBJ2-2, with TRBD1 identical over 7 bases. Germline values: CDR1 SGDLS, CDR2 YYNGEE. J was trimmed by 4 bases and V by 0 bases; bases with no gene match: 3. The length of the CDR3 is 15 residues. The CDR3 nucleotides read TGTGCCAGCAGCGTAGCTGGGACAGTCACCGGGGAGCTGTTTTTT. Translating it yields CASSVAGTVTGELFF.